These 7 T cell receptor beta chains originate from one sample sequenced in a study of CD8+CD57+ T cells in acquired aplastic anemia. Genomic DNA was employed as the template in profiling TCR beta VDJ and CDR3. TCRdb re-called the reads with MiXCR, one entry per CDR3 protein. The sample has 260,000 or so distinct CDR3 sequences, more than 45% seen once. Selection for sequencing was limited to patients who had shown CD8+CD57+ cell expansion by flow cytometry. The sequenced sample consisted of sorted CD4+, CD8+, or CD8+CD57+ T cells (not recorded which) from PBMCs. The receptors here all came from a human donor with aplastic anemia.

There are many counts of this clonotype. This sequence joins TRBV7-9 and TRBJ2-3, with 10 bases identical to TRBD2. Trimming cost V 1 base and J 2 bases; bases outside gene matches: 6. There are 17 residues in the CDR3. Per germline, CDR1 SEHNR and CDR2 FQNEAQ (reference sequence). The CDR3 is CASSLGVLAGVTDTQYF. The CDR3, as DNA: TGTGCCAGCAGCTTAGGTGTTCTAGCGGGAGTCACAGATACGCAGTATTTT.

The V gene is TRBV4-1, the J gene TRBJ2-7; D might be TRBD1 (6 bases). V dropped 1 base and J dropped 2 bases, with 12 bases sitting between them. This CDR3 is 15 amino acids long. Germline lookup yields CDR1 MGHRA and CDR2 YSYEKL. The CDR3 protein is CASSQATGTTYEQYF. CDR3 DNA: TGCGCCAGCAGCCAAGCAACCGGGACAACCTACGAGCAGTACTTC.

The chain carries TRBV20-1 and TRBJ2-1, with a weak D call TRBD2 (5 bases). The CDR3 spans 16 residues. The germline CDR1 and CDR2 sequences are DFQATT and SNEGSKA (reference sequence). V was trimmed by 3 bases and J by 0 bases, leaving 15 bases between them. The CDR3 nucleotides read TGCAGTGCTAGTTCCCGGGGAGCGAACTCCTACAATGAGCAGTTCTTC. It encodes CSASSRGANSYNEQFF.

The chain is built from TRBV24-1 and TRBJ1-5; no reliable D call. V lost 6 bases and J 4 bases, leaving 9 bases between the germline ends. The CDR3 extends over 13 amino acids. The germline V gene has CDR1 KGHDR and CDR2 SFDVKD. The CDR3 region has the DNA TGTGCCACCAGTTTGACCGGTAATCAGCCCCAGCATTTT. Translating it yields CATSLTGNQPQHF.

The chain employs TRBV7-2 and TRBJ1-1; no clear D gene. The V gene lost 1 base and the J gene lost 1 base, with 7 bases spanning the gap. This CDR3 is built from 14 residues. Germline CDR1 is SGHTA and CDR2 is FQGNSA. Written as DNA, the CDR3 is TGTGCCAGCAGCTTAGTCCTACGGAACACTGAAGCTTTCTTT. It is translated as CASSLVLRNTEAFF.

This sequence joins TRBV15 and TRBJ2-5; possible D gene TRBD2, 6 bases. CDR3 length: 14 residues. V gave up 3 bases and J gave up 4 bases, with 12 bases separating them. Looked up from germline, CDR1 is LNHNV and CDR2 is YYDKDF (reference sequence). The CDR3 region is CATSSSGGRETQYF. CDR3 coding DNA: TGTGCCACCAGCAGCTCCGGGGGAAGAGAGACCCAGTACTTC.

This chain links TRBV10-3 with TRBJ1-2; D not resolved. From germline, CDR1 is ENHRY and CDR2 SYGVKD. CDR3 length: 11 residues. Trimming shortened V by 2 bases and J by 8 bases, and 6 bases separated the two germline ends. The CDR3, as DNA: TGTGCCATCAGTGAGCCCAGAGGCTACACCTTC. It encodes CAISEPRGYTF.